This entry features one T cell receptor (beta chain) sequence. Its antigen specificity is not known. A much larger clone lies a single base off, so this may be a read error. There are 15 amino acids in the CDR3, from cysteine to phenylalanine inclusive. Only the CDR3 part of the read is kept: 45 bases, read in frame from the first base. CDR1 and CDR2 are read off the germline V gene as LGHNA and YNFKEQ. The data originate from a study of glioma-infiltrating T cells (TCRdb year 2016). Context from the whole study: TCR alpha- and beta-chain repertoires were sequenced from glioma tissue, non-neoplastic brain tissue and matched peripheral blood mononuclear cells. To gauge divergence between tissue and blood T-cell populations, every tissue-infiltrating repertoire was compared against the peripheral blood repertoire from the same patient. Three low-grade glioma patients, under ten primary glioblastoma patients and three non-glioma patients contributing non-neoplastic brain tissue were included in the paired cohort. Beyond this particular receptor, the publication reports: Very few CDR3 sequences were found to be shared between tissue and blood, and this scarcity was attributed to high CDR3 diversity and limited sampling. In non-neoplastic patients, VJ-independent divergence between tissue and blood fell below expectation, whereas in all gliomas, and especially in low-grade gliomas, the divergence rose above expectation. Small numbers underpinned the group comparisons: roughly eight glioblastoma patients, three low-grade glioma patients and three non-neoplastic patients.

The iRepertoire nested amplicon-rescue multiplex PCR (arm-PCR) platform was used to amplify TCR alpha and beta CDR3 regions from RNA. One-step reverse transcription and amplification used about 85-450 ng of tissue mRNA or PBMC total RNA as input. Following bead purification, Illumina adapters were added by a secondary multiplex PCR, and the libraries were gel-purified between 200 and 400 bp. The libraries contained internal 6-nucleotide barcodes that were used for demultiplexing. The libraries were sequenced on an Illumina MiSeq using 2x220 or 2x250 nucleotide paired-end reads. Turning to the authors' computational methods: Paired reads were merged using FLASH 1.2.11 and aligned with BWA-MEM to the GRCh37 human genome, and TRA and TRB reads were then extracted. An IMGT-derived reference of cassette sequences and CDR3 motifs, with pseudogenes included, was used for V and J assignment. Reads were translated in three frames, and productive CDR3s were defined by a C…FGXG motif without stop codons. Clonotypes were defined as unique combinations of V-J cassette pair and CDR3 amino acid sequence. Filtering of reads was based on Hamming distance, with the threshold set by the sequence error rate of each sample in mapped regions. TCRdb reanalyzed the raw reads on its own, using fastp at Q25 for trimming and MiXCR for clone calling, and kept in-frame beta chains. Identical CDR3 proteins give one entry, which carries the most common genes and DNA. The V and J calls reflect TCRdb's pipeline rather than the authors' work. For this sample there are some 120,000 distinct CDR3 sequences; 20% to 25% appear just once. The ten largest clonotypes hold around 15% of the sample.

Recombination connected TRBV4-2 to TRBJ1-5; 7 junctional bases match TRBD1. Sequencing was done on a sample of glioma tissue, nonneoplastic brain tissue, or PBMCs (not recorded which). The receptor's source is a human donor with low-grade glioma or glioblastoma, undergoing nonglioma brain surgery, or in good health (not recorded which). The CDR3 region has the sequence CASSHERDSNQPKHF. The sequence in DNA is TGTGCCAGCAGCCACGAACGGGACAGCAATCAGCCCAAGCATTTT.